The rows below give T cell receptor beta chains drawn from one sample of a study of blood T cell repertoires in COVID-19. Produced via immunoSEQ multiplex PCR; TCRdb's table is partial and in-frame only. The table has some 120,000 clones, 83% seen once. Input material: peripheral blood. All receptors derive from a man older than 75 with active or convalescent COVID-19. Both conserved end residues are part of each CDR3. The D gene is left open where the match is weak. Expanded clones get a size class; other rows say once, few or many, or leave the size out.

clone_size j_call v_call cdr3_length d_call cdr3_nt cdr3_aa
NA TRBJ1-6 TRBV9 15 NA TGTGCCAGCAGCCCACGGACGGGATATAATTCACCCCTCCACTTT CASSPRTGYNSPLHF
NA TRBJ1-5 TRBV19 17 TRBD1 TGTGCCAGTAGGCCAAACGTGGGGACAGCCCTCAATCAGCCCCAGCATTTT CASRPNVGTALNQPQHF
NA TRBJ1-3 TRBV10-1 15 TRBD1 TGCGCCAGCAGTCCCCCTGACAGGGAGGGAAACACCATATATTTT CASSPPDREGNTIYF
NA TRBJ2-5 TRBV6-5 14 TRBD1 TGTGCCAGTTCACCGACAGGGGTGTCAGAGACCCAGTACTTC CASSPTGVSETQYF
NA TRBJ1-3 TRBV25-1 17 TRBD1 TGTGCCAGCAGTGGGAACCCGGGACAGGGGTATGGAAACACCATATATTTT CASSGNPGQGYGNTIYF
NA TRBJ1-3 TRBV2 16 NA TGTGCCAGCAGTGTCGGGGGGCCCCTTTATGGAAACACCATATATTTT CASSVGGPLYGNTIYF
once TRBJ1-2 TRBV16 14 TRBD1 TGTGCCAGCAGCCAAAATACAGGGGGTGGTGGCTACACCTTC CASSQNTGGGGYTF
NA TRBJ1-5 TRBV10-3 13 TRBD1 TGTGCCACCGGACAGGGAGGCAATCAGCCCCAGCATTTT CATGQGGNQPQHF
NA TRBJ1-1 TRBV27 14 TRBD1 TGTGCCAGCAGCGTCCAGGGACAGCTCACTGAAGCTTTCTTT CASSVQGQLTEAFF
once TRBJ1-1 TRBV2 16 NA TGTGCCAGCAGCCCCTTTTTGACGGGAGGGGGCACTGAAGCTTTCTTT CASSPFLTGGGTEAFF
NA TRBJ2-2 TRBV27 17 TRBD1 TGTGCCAGCAGTAAAATCCTAAGGGGACAGGGGGCCGGGGAGCTGTTTTTT CASSKILRGQGAGELFF
NA TRBJ2-3 TRBV20-1 11 NA TGCAGTGCTATGACTAGGAACAAGCAGTATTTT CSAMTRNKQYF
NA TRBJ2-7 TRBV11-1 14 TRBD1 TGTGCCAGCAGCTTAGAGAGGGGGCCCTACGAGCAGTACTTC CASSLERGPYEQYF
NA TRBJ1-6 TRBV5-5 14 NA TGTGCCAGCAGCTCACAGGGCTATAATTCACCCCTCCACTTT CASSSQGYNSPLHF
NA TRBJ2-5 TRBV12-3/TRBV12-4 13 NA TGTGCCAGCAAAACCCCGGGGGAGGAGACCCAGTACTTC CASKTPGEETQYF
NA TRBJ2-1 TRBV9 17 TRBD2 TGTGCCAGCAGCCTAAAGGTACTAGCGGGGGTAAACAATGAGCAGTTCTTC CASSLKVLAGVNNEQFF
NA TRBJ1-1 TRBV7-2 17 NA TGTGCCAGCAGCTTAGTTTTGTTGGTCGGGGGGAACACTGAAGCTTTCTTT CASSLVLLVGGNTEAFF
NA TRBJ1-1 TRBV6-2/TRBV6-3 16 TRBD1 TGTGCCAGCAGTTACTCCGGCGGACAGGGTGGGACTGAAGCTTTCTTT CASSYSGGQGGTEAFF
NA TRBJ1-4 TRBV5-1 15 TRBD1 TGCGCCAGCAGCTTGGCGGGACAGGGGGGTGAAAAACTGTTTTTT CASSLAGQGGEKLFF
NA TRBJ2-7 TRBV5-4 13 NA TGTGCCAGCAGCTTGGGGGCCTCCTACGAGCAGTACTTC CASSLGASYEQYF
NA TRBJ2-1 TRBV6-5 14 TRBD1 TGTGCCAGCAGTCAGGGACAGGAGTACAATGAGCAGTTCTTC CASSQGQEYNEQFF
NA TRBJ2-1 TRBV12-3/TRBV12-4 12 NA TGTGCCAGCAGCCTTAGGGGTAATGAGCAGTTCTTC CASSLRGNEQFF
NA TRBJ2-2 TRBV9 12 NA TGTGCCAGCAGCCCCATAGCCGGGGAGCTGTTTTTT CASSPIAGELFF
once TRBJ1-3 TRBV19 17 NA TGTGCCAGTAGTATGCAGGGTTGGGGTATCTCTGGAAACACCATATATTTT CASSMQGWGISGNTIYF
NA TRBJ1-5 TRBV19 15 TRBD1 TGTGCCAGTACCACGACAGGGAACAGCAATCAGCCCCAGCATTTT CASTTTGNSNQPQHF
NA TRBJ1-2 TRBV20-1 13 NA TGCAGTGCTAGTCCTCCCGGTAACTATGGCTACACCTTC CSASPPGNYGYTF
NA TRBJ2-5 TRBV7-9 13 NA TGTGCCAGCAGCTTAAGCGGGCAAGAGACCCAGTACTTC CASSLSGQETQYF
NA TRBJ1-2 TRBV6-6 12 NA TGTGCCAGCATTAGTCTGGGGGGGGGCTACACCTTC CASISLGGGYTF
NA TRBJ2-5 TRBV14 15 NA TGTGCCAGCAGCCAAGATCGGAGGTACCAAGAGACCCAGTACTTC CASSQDRRYQETQYF
NA TRBJ2-7 TRBV6-1 12 NA TGTGCCAGCAGTGAGAGCGTCGGCGAGCAGTACTTC CASSESVGEQYF
NA TRBJ2-7 TRBV5-1 15 NA TGCGCCAGCAGCTTGGACAGGGGGGGGCGAAGCGAGCAGTACTTC CASSLDRGGRSEQYF
NA TRBJ1-1 TRBV6-5 14 NA TGTGCCAGCAGTTCTTTGGGCGCCGGCACTGAAGCTTTCTTT CASSSLGAGTEAFF
NA TRBJ2-7 TRBV5-1 15 NA TGCGCCAGCGGCGTAGGGACTTACACGGGAACCGAGCAGTACTTC CASGVGTYTGTEQYF
NA TRBJ1-2 TRBV2 16 TRBD1 TGTGCCAGCAGATCGGGACAGAGTGAGGGCAACTATGGCTACACCTTC CASRSGQSEGNYGYTF
NA TRBJ2-5 TRBV9 14 NA TGTGCCAGCAGCGTAGCGGCAGGGGGGGAGACCCAGTACTTC CASSVAAGGETQYF
NA TRBJ2-5 TRBV10-3 15 TRBD2 TGTGCCATCAGTGGTCCCCACGGGGGGCAAGAGACCCAGTACTTC CAISGPHGGQETQYF
NA TRBJ1-2 TRBV7-2 14 TRBD1 TGTGCCAGCAGCATCCGACAGGGGGAGGATGGCTACACCTTC CASSIRQGEDGYTF
NA TRBJ2-5 TRBV5-4 15 TRBD2 TGTGCCAGCAGCTTGGATAGCGGGGTTTGGGAGACCCAGTACTTC CASSLDSGVWETQYF
few TRBJ2-1 TRBV5-6 12 TRBD2 TGTGCCAGCAGCTTCGGCGGGGGAGGGCAGTTCTTC CASSFGGGGQFF
NA TRBJ2-6 TRBV6-2/TRBV6-3 15 NA TGTGCCAGCAGTTACAGGAGCTCTGGGGCCAACGTCCTGACTTTC CASSYRSSGANVLTF
NA TRBJ2-4 TRBV19 18 TRBD1 TGTGCCAGTAGTACCGCCGGGACAGGGGTTTTAGCCAAAAACATTCAGTACTTC CASSTAGTGVLAKNIQYF
NA TRBJ2-3 TRBV15 13 NA TGTGCCACCAGCCTTGCGGGCACAGATACGCAGTATTTT CATSLAGTDTQYF
NA TRBJ2-2 TRBV5-5 15 NA TGTGCCAGCAACAAAGACAGAACCGGCACCGGGGAGCTGTTTTTT CASNKDRTGTGELFF
NA TRBJ1-1 TRBV14 15 NA TGTGCCAGCAGCCTATTTACAGGGTTAGACACTGAAGCTTTCTTT CASSLFTGLDTEAFF
NA TRBJ1-1 TRBV3-1/TRBV3-2 13 TRBD1 TGTGCCAGCAGCCAGAGGGAACAGGGGCCAGCTTTCTTT CASSQREQGPAFF
few TRBJ1-2 TRBV10-3 14 NA TGTGCCATCAGTGGCGACAGGTCAAACTATGGCTACACCTTC CAISGDRSNYGYTF
few TRBJ1-1 TRBV4-3 18 NA TGCGCCAGCAGCCAAGCCAGGGGTACGGAGCCCATGAACACTGAAGCTTTCTTT CASSQARGTEPMNTEAFF
NA TRBJ2-7 TRBV27 13 TRBD2 TGTGCCAGCAGTTGGCGGGGGAACTACGAGCAGTACTTC CASSWRGNYEQYF
NA TRBJ2-3 TRBV7-9 14 NA TGTGCCAGCAGCTACGACAGGAATTCAGATACGCAGTATTTT CASSYDRNSDTQYF
NA TRBJ1-2 TRBV5-6 13 TRBD1 TGTGCCAGCAGCTTGAAGGGGGCGGGCGGCTACACCTTC CASSLKGAGGYTF
NA TRBJ1-2 TRBV19 15 TRBD1 TGTGCCAGTAGGGAAGCGGGACAGGGCACCTATGGCTACACCTTC CASREAGQGTYGYTF
few TRBJ1-2 TRBV12-5 13 NA TGTGCTAGTGGTTTGGTAAACACCCTAGAGTCCACCTTC CASGLVNTLESTF
NA TRBJ2-5 TRBV5-1 13 NA TGCGCCAGCAGCCCGGGGGACCAAGAGACCCAGTACTTC CASSPGDQETQYF
NA TRBJ2-3 TRBV29-1 15 TRBD2 TGCAGCGTTTTAGGACTAGCGGGGGGGACAGATACGCAGTATTTT CSVLGLAGGTDTQYF
NA TRBJ1-4 TRBV27 16 NA TGTGCCAGCAGTTTATCCTGGACAGAAACTAATGAAAAACTGTTTTTT CASSLSWTETNEKLFF